This TCR beta chain was retrieved from a study of vaccination effects on CD4 cells after COVID-19. Sequencing was performed with immunoSEQ multiplex PCR; in TCRdb, only in-frame clones are kept and a portion is missing. This table holds tens of thousands of clones, under 75% found once. Trimming cost V 7 bases and J 4 bases, with 14 bases left between them. CDR1 is LGHNA and CDR2 is YSLEER in the germline V gene. This CDR3 contains 13 residues. This clone showed up just a few times. The target antigen is unknown. Peptide-pool stimulation followed by sequencing identified expanded antigen-specific CD4+ clonotypes in the ViraFEST assay. Once cultured for approximately ten days, the cells underwent separation to obtain CD4+ T cells. People in the vaccine group had not been infected with SARS-CoV-2 before, and their nucleocapsid antibodies were negative.

J is TRBJ2-7 and V is TRBV4-3; TRBD1 might be the D (6 bases). The receptor's source is a human donor who received a COVID-19 vaccine. The material sequenced was CD4+ T cells from PBMCs cultured with HCoV-OC43 spike peptides, taken before COVID-19 vaccination. The sample's subset: HCoV-OC43 spike overlapping peptide pool stimulation. The CDR3 bases are TGCGCCAGCATACGGACAGCACGTTACGAGCAGTACGTC. This encodes CASIRTARYEQYV.